This TCR beta chain was identified during a study of blood T cell repertoires in COVID-19. Turning to the study itself: The United States, Italy and Spain were the sources of the acute and convalescent COVID-19 samples. The cDNA or gDNA used as material had been derived from T cells, B-cell-depleted T cells, or PBMCs.

This CDR3 spans 12 amino acids. Per germline, CDR1 MGHDK and CDR2 SYGVNS. Trimming cost V 4 bases and J 4 bases, with 7 bases left between them. Enrollees, roughly 18 to 90 years old, lived in about two dozen US areas. Categorization into cohorts depended on clinical history that participants reported. TCRdb's copy holds only in-frame clones and misses some; the assay was immunoSEQ multiplex PCR. Of over 150,000 clones listed, 60% to 80% are singletons. The chain combines TRBV25-1 with TRBJ1-2, with D possibly matching TRBD1 (5 bases). The sequence came from a woman aged 50 to 60 who had recovered from COVID-19. Input material: PBMCs or T cells enriched from blood (not recorded which). The CDR3 sequence: CASSATAYGYTF. The CDR3, as DNA: TGTGCCAGCAGTGCGACAGCCTATGGCTACACCTTC.